Listed below are T cell receptor beta chains from one sample, sequenced in a study of radiation and T cells in renal cell carcinoma. TCRdb's table, derived via immunoSEQ multiplex PCR, lists solely in-frame clones and lacks some. This repertoire shows approximately 100,000 clones, less than 90% found once; its top ten account for over 6%. The sample was blood, taken from a patient whose treatment included radiotherapy and nephrectomy. The receptors were gathered from a man aged 45 to 65 with renal cell carcinoma. Each CDR3 is given with its conserved first and last residue. A D gene is named only where the DNA matches it firmly. Clone size is given for some rows only: seen once, a few or many times, or a class if the clone is expanded.

>-|TRBV2|-|TRBJ1-4
CASRGQANEKLFF
TGTGCCAGCAGGGGGCAGGCTAATGAAAAACTGTTTTTT
>TRBD2|TRBV11-2|-|TRBJ2-1
CASSLGSRLAGDYNEQFF
TGTGCCAGCAGCTTAGGCTCGAGGTTAGCGGGGGACTACAATGAGCAGTTCTTC
>-|TRBV2|-|TRBJ2-2
CASSVGGTYTGELFF
TGTGCCAGCAGTGTGGGGGGAACCTACACCGGGGAGCTGTTTTTT
>-|TRBV28|-|TRBJ1-2
CASSSPFTRDYGYTF
TGTGCCAGCAGCTCCCCCTTTACGCGGGACTATGGCTACACCTTC
>TRBD1|TRBV2|-|TRBJ1-4
CASSENSGQSNEKLFF
TGTGCCAGCAGTGAAAATTCGGGACAGTCTAATGAAAAACTGTTTTTT
>-|TRBV18|-|TRBJ2-7
CASSPPPEASSYEQYF
TGTGCCAGCTCACCACCCCCCGAGGCTAGCTCCTACGAGCAGTACTTC
>-|TRBV30|-|TRBJ1-2
CAWSDSTRNYGYTF
TGTGCCTGGAGTGATTCCACTCGTAACTATGGCTACACCTTC
>-|TRBV5-1|-|TRBJ2-2
CASSLRQARGGELFF
TGCGCCAGCAGCTTGAGACAGGCCCGGGGCGGGGAGCTGTTTTTT
>TRBD2|TRBV7-8|-|TRBJ2-7
CASSLSVGSGYEQYF
TGTGCCAGCAGCTTAAGTGTTGGTAGCGGGTACGAGCAGTACTTC
>-|TRBV5-4|-|TRBJ2-1
CASTPQGPGAYNEQFF
TGTGCCAGCACCCCCCAAGGGCCTGGGGCCTACAATGAGCAGTTCTTC
>TRBD2|TRBV7-6|once|TRBJ2-1
CASSPWTSGGPSNEQFF
TGTGCCAGCAGCCCTTGGACTAGCGGGGGGCCGAGTAATGAGCAGTTCTTC
>-|TRBV5-1|few|TRBJ2-7
CASSSRGAIFEQYF
TGCGCCAGCAGTTCCCGGGGGGCCATCTTTGAGCAGTACTTC
>-|TRBV23-1|-|TRBJ2-5
CASSQPGQGRIQETQYF
TGCGCCAGCAGTCAACCAGGGCAGGGGCGAATCCAAGAGACCCAGTACTTC
>-|TRBV19|once|TRBJ1-1
CASSIDDGLNTEAFF
TGTGCCAGTAGTATAGATGACGGATTGAACACTGAAGCTTTCTTT
>TRBD2|TRBV27|-|TRBJ2-1
CASSPISGTINEQFF
TGTGCCAGCAGTCCTATTAGCGGGACTATTAATGAGCAGTTCTTC
>TRBD2|TRBV19|-|TRBJ2-1
CASYGGGEQFF
TGTGCCAGTTACGGCGGGGGTGAGCAGTTCTTC
>-|TRBV7-2|-|TRBJ2-5
CASSPSLGGQETQYF
TGTGCCAGCAGCCCAAGCCTGGGGGGTCAAGAGACCCAGTACTTC
>TRBD1|TRBV7-2|-|TRBJ1-3
CASSLQGRNTIYF
TGTGCCAGCAGTCTACAGGGGAGAAACACCATATATTTT
>-|TRBV14|-|TRBJ2-7
CASSQGWATEQYF
TGTGCCAGCAGCCAAGGATGGGCAACCGAGCAGTACTTC
>-|TRBV4-1|once|TRBJ1-2
CASSQETDSSFNYGYTF
TGCGCCAGCAGCCAAGAAACGGACAGCTCCTTTAACTATGGCTACACCTTC
>-|TRBV21-1|-|TRBJ1-5
CASSGQAVCNQPQHF
TGTGCCAGCAGTGGACAGGCCGTTTGCAATCAGCCCCAGCATTTT
>-|TRBV2|-|TRBJ2-5
CASSGTQETQYF
TGTGCCAGCAGTGGGACCCAAGAGACCCAGTACTTC
>-|TRBV18|-|TRBJ2-2
CASSPQAANTGELFF
TGTGCCAGCTCCCCGCAGGCCGCGAACACCGGGGAGCTGTTTTTT
>TRBD1|TRBV11-1|-|TRBJ1-5
CASSGTGGNQPQHF
TGTGCCAGCAGCGGGACAGGGGGCAATCAGCCCCAGCATTTT
>-|TRBV27|-|TRBJ2-4
CASSLGNPENIQYF
TGTGCCAGCAGTTTAGGTAACCCAGAAAACATTCAGTACTTC
>-|TRBV28|-|TRBJ2-7
CASSRPGTSSYEQYF
TGTGCCAGCAGCCGCCCGGGGACGAGCTCCTACGAGCAGTACTTC
>TRBD1|TRBV18|-|TRBJ1-3
CASSEYQGQSSGNTIYF
TGTGCCAGCTCAGAATACCAGGGACAGAGCTCTGGAAACACCATATATTTT
>-|TRBV13|-|TRBJ2-7
CASRGTDTYEQYF
TGTGCCAGCCGCGGGACAGATACCTACGAGCAGTACTTC
>-|TRBV19|once|TRBJ2-1
CASSFGAHNEQFF
TGTGCCAGTAGTTTCGGGGCACACAATGAGCAGTTCTTC
>-|TRBV7-2|-|TRBJ1-5
CASSSGQPYSNQPQHF
TGTGCCAGCAGCTCAGGACAGCCTTATAGCAATCAGCCCCAGCATTTT
>TRBD2|TRBV5-1|-|TRBJ2-3
CASSTGLAGDTQYF
TGCGCCAGCAGCACTGGACTAGCAGGCGATACGCAGTATTTT
>-|TRBV11-2|-|TRBJ2-2
CASSPRRRDTGELFF
TGTGCCAGCAGCCCCCGGCGGAGGGACACCGGGGAGCTGTTTTTT
>-|TRBV5-1|-|TRBJ2-1
CASSLGASSYNEQFF
TGCGCCAGCAGCTTGGGGGCCAGCTCCTACAATGAGCAGTTCTTC
>-|TRBV5-5|-|TRBJ2-4
CASIPVGKNIQYF
TGTGCCAGCATCCCGGTTGGCAAAAACATTCAGTACTTC
>-|TRBV7-9|-|TRBJ1-1
CASSLGVKGPLMNTEAFF
TGTGCCAGCAGCTTAGGGGTAAAGGGCCCCTTGATGAACACTGAAGCTTTCTTT
>-|TRBV28|-|TRBJ1-5
CASRLGGDPLEPQHF
TGTGCCAGCCGCCTCGGGGGGGACCCGCTAGAGCCCCAGCATTTT
>-|TRBV25-1|few|TRBJ1-4
CASSEGGANEKLFF
TGTGCCAGCAGTGAAGGGGGTGCTAATGAAAAACTGTTTTTT
>TRBD2|TRBV5-5|-|TRBJ2-5
CASSLVLAGIQETQYF
TGTGCCAGCAGCTTGGTACTAGCGGGAATCCAAGAGACCCAGTACTTC
>TRBD2|TRBV6-6|-|TRBJ2-5
CASSYLRLAGEETQYF
TGTGCCAGCAGTTACCTCCGACTAGCGGGGGAAGAGACCCAGTACTTC
>TRBD1|TRBV2|-|TRBJ2-7
CASSRQGAPEQYF
TGTGCCAGCAGCAGACAGGGGGCGCCCGAGCAGTACTTC